This TCR beta chain was identified during a study of blood T cell repertoires in COVID-19. Study background: Acute-phase and convalescent COVID-19 samples originated in the United States, Italy and Spain. PBMCs, B-cell-depleted T cells, or T cells were the source of the cDNA or gDNA that made up the material.

Seattle's enrolled individuals joined amid active infection and were then monitored longitudinally. Original analysis: Estimates of nucleated cell counts were drawn from the amplification of reference gene primers. Method: immunoSEQ multiplex PCR; TCRdb's copy keeps in-frame clones and lacks some. That table supplies the V and J calls and clone size; D and trimming were determined from the DNA. The sample holds approximately 350,000 clones; approximately 86% are singletons and the top ten take under 8.5%. The CDR3 length is 14 residues. Unmatched junction bases numbered 7, after V lost 6 bases and J lost 10 bases. The V gene's germline CDR1 is MNHEY and CDR2 SMNVEV (reference sequence).

This TCR was recovered from a woman aged 55-75 years with COVID-19, enrolled during active disease. Source material: peripheral blood. The gene calls are TRBV27 and TRBJ1-6; 9 bases line up with TRBD1. CDR3 residues: CASSGTGIQSPLHF. As DNA, the CDR3 is TGTGCCAGCAGCGGGACAGGGATTCAATCACCCCTCCACTTT.